This record concerns one T cell receptor beta chain sequence. Its target is unknown. The sample is drawn from a study of Ad26.COV2.S vaccination and SARS-CoV-2 variants. Study-wide background: Participants got Ad26.COV2.S intramuscularly, once or twice 56 days apart. Findings of the study overall: For non-spike TCRs, breadth in vaccine recipients resembled that in placebo recipients. Total T cell responses, in the TCR breadth and depth analyses, may have been underestimated.

Germline CDR1 reads SNHLY; CDR2 reads FYNNEI. Trimming at V came to 5 bases and at J to 6 bases, leaving 7 bases not matched to a gene. The CDR3 sequence is 14 residues long. Measured with immunoSEQ multiplex PCR; TCRdb has only the in-frame clones, and not every one. The top ten hold 2% to 2.5% of the sample, which has some 320,000 clones, over 80% seen once. Treatment meaning: over 15 received Ad26.COV2.S at low or high dose, single or two shots; about five received placebo; per-sample allocation not given. Day 63 after the first vaccine or placebo injection was the time point for sampling. The sequences come from peripheral blood, collected in a trial of Ad26.COV2.S vaccine versus placebo. The clonotype originates from a person aged 18-60 years who received the Ad26.COV2.S COVID-19 vaccine or a placebo. This chain links TRBV2 with TRBJ1-5, with TRBD1 matching over 7 bases. CDR3 region: CASSPTGVGQPQHF. Written as DNA, the CDR3 is TGTGCCAGCAGTCCCACAGGGGTTGGTCAGCCCCAGCATTTT.